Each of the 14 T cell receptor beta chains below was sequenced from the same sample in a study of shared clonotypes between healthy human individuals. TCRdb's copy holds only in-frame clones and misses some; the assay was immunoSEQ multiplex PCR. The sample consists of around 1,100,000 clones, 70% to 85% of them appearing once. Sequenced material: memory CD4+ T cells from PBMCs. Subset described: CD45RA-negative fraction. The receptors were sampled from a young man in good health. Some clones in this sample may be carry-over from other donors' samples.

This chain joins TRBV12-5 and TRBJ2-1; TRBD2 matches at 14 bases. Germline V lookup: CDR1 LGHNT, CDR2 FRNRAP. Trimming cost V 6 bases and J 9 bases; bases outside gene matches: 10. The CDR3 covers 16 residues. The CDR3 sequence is CASGRSGTSGSGEQFF. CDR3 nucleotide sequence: TGTGCTAGTGGCCGATCCGGGACTAGCGGGAGTGGTGAGCAGTTCTTC. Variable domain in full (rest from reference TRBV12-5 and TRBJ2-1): DARVTQTPRHKVTEMGQEVTMRCQPILGHNTVFWYRQTMMQGLELLAYFRNRAPLDDSGMPKDRFSAEMPDATLATLKIQPSEPRDSAVYFCASGRSGTSGSGEQFFGPGTRLTVL.

CDR3 sequence reads: CASSARQGAYTEAFF. CDR3 in DNA: TGTGCCAGCAGCGCCAGACAGGGGGCTTACACTGAAGCTTTCTTT. The rearrangement joins TRBV7-9 to TRBJ1-1; the match to TRBD1 covers 10 bases. The CDR3 has 15 amino acids. Trimming at V came to 5 bases and at J to 3 bases, leaving 6 bases not matched to a gene. Germline V gene sequence: CDR1 SEHNR, CDR2 FQNEAQ (reference sequence).

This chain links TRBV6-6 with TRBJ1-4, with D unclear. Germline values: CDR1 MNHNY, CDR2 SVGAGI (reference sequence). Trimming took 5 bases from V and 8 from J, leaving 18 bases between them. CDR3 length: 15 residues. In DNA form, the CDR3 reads TGTGCCAGCAGTACGACCGAGGTTGGAGGCGAAAAACTGTTTTTT. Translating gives CASSTTEVGGEKLFF.

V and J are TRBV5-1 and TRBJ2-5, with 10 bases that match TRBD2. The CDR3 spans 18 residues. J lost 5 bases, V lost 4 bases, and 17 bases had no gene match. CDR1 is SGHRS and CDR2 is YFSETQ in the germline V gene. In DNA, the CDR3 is TGCGCCAGCAGCCCGGGACTAGCGAGAACCTCATCTATGGAGACCCAGTACTTC. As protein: CASSPGLARTSSMETQYF. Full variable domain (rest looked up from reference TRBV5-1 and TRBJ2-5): KAGVTQTPRYLIKTRGQQVTLSCSPISGHRSVSWYQQTPGQGLQFLFEYFSETQRNKGNFPGRFSGRQFSNSRSEMNVSTLELGDSALYLCASSPGLARTSSMETQYFGPGTRLLVL.

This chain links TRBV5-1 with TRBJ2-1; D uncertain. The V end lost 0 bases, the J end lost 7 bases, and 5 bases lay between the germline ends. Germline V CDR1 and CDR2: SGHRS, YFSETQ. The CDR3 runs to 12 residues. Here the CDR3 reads CASSLALNEQFF. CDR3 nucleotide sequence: TGCGCCAGCAGCTTGGCGCTGAATGAGCAGTTCTTC. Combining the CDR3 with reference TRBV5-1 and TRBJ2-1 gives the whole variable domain KAGVTQTPRYLIKTRGQQVTLSCSPISGHRSVSWYQQTPGQGLQFLFEYFSETQRNKGNFPGRFSGRQFSNSRSEMNVSTLELGDSALYLCASSLALNEQFFGPGTRLTVL.

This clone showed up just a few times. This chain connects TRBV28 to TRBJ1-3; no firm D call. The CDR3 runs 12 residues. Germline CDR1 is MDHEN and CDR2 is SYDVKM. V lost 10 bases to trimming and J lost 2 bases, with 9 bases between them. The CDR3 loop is CATLGTGNTIYF. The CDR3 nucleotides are TGTGCCACCCTAGGGACTGGAAACACCATATATTTT.

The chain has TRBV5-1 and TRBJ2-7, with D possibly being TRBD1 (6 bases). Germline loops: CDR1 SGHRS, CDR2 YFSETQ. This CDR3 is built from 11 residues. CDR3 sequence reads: CGQDSNYEQYF. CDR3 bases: TGCGGTCAGGACAGTAACTACGAGCAGTACTTC.

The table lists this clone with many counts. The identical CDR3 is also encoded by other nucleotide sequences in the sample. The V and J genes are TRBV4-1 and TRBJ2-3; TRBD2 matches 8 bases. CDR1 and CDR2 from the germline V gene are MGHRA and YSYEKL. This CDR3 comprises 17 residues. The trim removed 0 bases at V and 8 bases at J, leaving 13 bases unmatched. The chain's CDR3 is CASSQDHQLAGGGTQYF. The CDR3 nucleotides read TGCGCCAGCAGCCAAGATCATCAACTGGCGGGAGGTGGTACGCAGTATTTT.

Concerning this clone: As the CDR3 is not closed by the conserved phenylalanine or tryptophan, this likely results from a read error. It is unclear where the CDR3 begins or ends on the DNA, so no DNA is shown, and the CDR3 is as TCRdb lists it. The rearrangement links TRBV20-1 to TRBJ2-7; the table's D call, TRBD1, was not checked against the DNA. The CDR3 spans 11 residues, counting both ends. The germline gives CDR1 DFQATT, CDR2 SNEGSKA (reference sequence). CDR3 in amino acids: CSATRGTVRAI.

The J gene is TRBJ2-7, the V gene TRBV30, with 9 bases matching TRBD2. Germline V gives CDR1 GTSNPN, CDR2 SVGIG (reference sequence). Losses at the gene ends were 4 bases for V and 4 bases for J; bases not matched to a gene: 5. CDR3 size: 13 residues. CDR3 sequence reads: CAWMASGKYEQYF. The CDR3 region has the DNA TGTGCCTGGATGGCTAGCGGGAAGTACGAGCAGTACTTC.

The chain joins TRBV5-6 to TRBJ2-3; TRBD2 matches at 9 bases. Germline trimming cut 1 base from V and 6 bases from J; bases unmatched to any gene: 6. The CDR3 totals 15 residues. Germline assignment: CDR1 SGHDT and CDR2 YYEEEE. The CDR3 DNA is TGTGCCAGCAGCTTGATAGCGGGAGTACCGGATACGCAGTATTTT. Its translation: CASSLIAGVPDTQYF.

The CDR3 DNA reads as TGCGCCAGCAGCCCCGGGGACAGGGGCTACGAGCAGTACTTC. Translated: CASSPGDRGYEQYF. J is TRBJ2-7 and V is TRBV5-1, with TRBD1 matching over 10 bases. The ends lost 4 bases at V and 3 bases at J; junction bases unmatched: 4. Per germline, CDR1 SGHRS and CDR2 YFSETQ. The CDR3 is 14 residues long.

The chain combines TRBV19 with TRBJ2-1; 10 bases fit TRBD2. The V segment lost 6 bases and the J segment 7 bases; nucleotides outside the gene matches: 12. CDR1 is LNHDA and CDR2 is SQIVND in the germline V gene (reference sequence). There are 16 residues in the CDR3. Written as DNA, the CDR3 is TGTGCCAGTAGCACCCTCAGCGGGAGGGCCAATAATGAGCAGTTCTTC. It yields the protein CASSTLSGRANNEQFF.

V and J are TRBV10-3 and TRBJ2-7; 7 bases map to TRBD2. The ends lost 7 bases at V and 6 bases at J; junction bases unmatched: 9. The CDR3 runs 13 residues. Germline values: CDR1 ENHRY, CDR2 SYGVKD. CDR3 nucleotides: TGTGCCATCAAAGGGAGGGACCAGGGCGAGCAGTACTTC. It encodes CAIKGRDQGEQYF.